This T cell receptor beta chain is from a study of T cell responses to AZD1222 COVID-19 vaccine. Study conclusions and caveats: Donors skewed white British and female; clonal diversity was possibly underestimated.

Trimming shortened V by 5 bases and J by 0 bases, and 12 bases separated the two germline ends. Per the germline V gene, CDR1 is MNHEY and CDR2 is SMNVEV (reference sequence). The CDR3 sequence is 15 residues long. Analysis merged second doses at about 4 or about 12 weeks. This table comes from immunoSEQ multiplex PCR, and its TCRdb copy is limited to in-frame clones, with some not included. The sample carries 75,000 to 95,000 clones, over 85% recorded once. For this clone: No antigen is known for it.

The sample consisted of peripheral blood, taken 28 days after the second AZD1222 dose. The clonotype was recovered from an adult who received the AZD1222 COVID-19 vaccine. This chain joins TRBV27 and TRBJ2-3; D ambiguous. The CDR3 loop is CASSNRRPSTDTQYF. The CDR3 DNA reads TGTGCCAGCAGTAACAGAAGGCCTAGCACAGATACGCAGTATTTT.